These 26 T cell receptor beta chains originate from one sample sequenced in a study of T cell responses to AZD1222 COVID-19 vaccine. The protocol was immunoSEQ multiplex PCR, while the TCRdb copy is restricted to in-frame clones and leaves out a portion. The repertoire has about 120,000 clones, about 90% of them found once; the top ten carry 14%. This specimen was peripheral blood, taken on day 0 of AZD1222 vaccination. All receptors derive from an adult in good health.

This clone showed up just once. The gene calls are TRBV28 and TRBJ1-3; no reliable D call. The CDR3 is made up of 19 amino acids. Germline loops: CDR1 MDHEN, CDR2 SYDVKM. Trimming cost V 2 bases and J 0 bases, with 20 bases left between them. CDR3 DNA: TGTGCCAGCAGTTTACCCGGACTTAAACCCCCCTTCTCTGGAAACACCATATATTTT. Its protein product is CASSLPGLKPPFSGNTIYF. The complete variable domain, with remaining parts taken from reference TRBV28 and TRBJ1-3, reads DVKVTQSSRYLVKRTGEKVFLECVQDMDHENMFWYRQDPGLGLRLIYFSYDVKMKEKGDIPEGYSVSREKKERFSLILESASTNQTSMYLCASSLPGLKPPFSGNTIYFGEGSWLTVV.

The CDR3 coding sequence is TGTGCCAGCCTAGATCATTCTAGCAATCAGCCCCAGCATTTT. Its protein product is CASLDHSSNQPQHF. This chain connects TRBV19 to TRBJ1-5; D ambiguous. Germline V gene data show CDR1 as LNHDA and CDR2 as SQIVND (reference sequence). The CDR3 is made up of 14 amino acids. V was trimmed by 9 bases and J by 0 bases, leaving 12 bases between them.

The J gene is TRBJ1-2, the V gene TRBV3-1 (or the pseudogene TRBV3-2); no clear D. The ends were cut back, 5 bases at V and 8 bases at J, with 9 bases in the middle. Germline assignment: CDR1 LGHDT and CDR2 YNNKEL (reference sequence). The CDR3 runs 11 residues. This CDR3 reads CASSSSLGYTF. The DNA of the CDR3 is TGTGCCAGCAGCTCCTCCTTAGGCTACACCTTC.

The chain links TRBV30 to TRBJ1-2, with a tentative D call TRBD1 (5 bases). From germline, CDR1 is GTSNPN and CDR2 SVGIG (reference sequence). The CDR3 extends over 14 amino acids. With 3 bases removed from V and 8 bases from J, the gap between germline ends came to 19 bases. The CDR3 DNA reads TGTGCCTGGAGCTCCGGCCGGGGCGTCGAGGGCTACACCTTC. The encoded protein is CAWSSGRGVEGYTF.

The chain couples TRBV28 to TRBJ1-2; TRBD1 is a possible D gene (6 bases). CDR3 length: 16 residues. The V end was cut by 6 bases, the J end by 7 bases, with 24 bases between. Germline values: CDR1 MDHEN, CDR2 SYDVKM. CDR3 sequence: CASSPGLAGGGGGYTF. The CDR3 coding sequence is TGTGCCAGCAGCCCGGGACTAGCGGGGGGCGGAGGTGGCTACACCTTC.

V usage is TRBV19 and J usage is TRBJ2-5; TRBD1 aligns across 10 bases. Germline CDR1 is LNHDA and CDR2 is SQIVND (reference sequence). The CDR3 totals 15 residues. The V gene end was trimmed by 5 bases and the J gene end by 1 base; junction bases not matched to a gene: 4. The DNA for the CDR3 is TGTGCCAGTAGTTCGGGACAGGGGCTCCAAGAGACCCAGTACTTC. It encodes CASSSGQGLQETQYF.

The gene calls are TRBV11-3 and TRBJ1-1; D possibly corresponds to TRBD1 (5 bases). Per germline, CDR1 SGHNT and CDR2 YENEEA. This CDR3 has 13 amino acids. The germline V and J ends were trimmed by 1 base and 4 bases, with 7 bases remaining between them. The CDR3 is CASSLGRGTEAFF. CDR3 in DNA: TGTGCCAGCAGCTTAGGAAGGGGCACTGAAGCTTTCTTT.

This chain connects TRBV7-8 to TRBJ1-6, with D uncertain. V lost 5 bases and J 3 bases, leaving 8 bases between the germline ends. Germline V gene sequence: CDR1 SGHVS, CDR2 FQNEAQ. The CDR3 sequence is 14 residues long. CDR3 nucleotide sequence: TGTGCCAGCAGCAATACAGTCTATAATTCACCCCTCCACTTT. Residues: CASSNTVYNSPLHF.

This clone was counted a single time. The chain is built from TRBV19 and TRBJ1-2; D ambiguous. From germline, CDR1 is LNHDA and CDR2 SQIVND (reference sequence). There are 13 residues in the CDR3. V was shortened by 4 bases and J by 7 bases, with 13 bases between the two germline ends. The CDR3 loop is CASSNVPGSGYTF. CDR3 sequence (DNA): TGTGCCAGTAGTAATGTTCCGGGTTCTGGCTACACCTTC.

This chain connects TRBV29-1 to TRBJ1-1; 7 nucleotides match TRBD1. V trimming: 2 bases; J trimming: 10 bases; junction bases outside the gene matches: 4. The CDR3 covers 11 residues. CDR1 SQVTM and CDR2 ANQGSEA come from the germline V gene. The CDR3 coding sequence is TGCAGCGTTGAACTGGACAGGACAGCTTTCTTT. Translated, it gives CSVELDRTAFF. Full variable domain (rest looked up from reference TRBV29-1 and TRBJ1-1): SAVISQKPSRDICQRGTSLTIQCQVDSQVTMMFWYRQQPGQSLTLIATANQGSEATYESGFVIDKFPISRPNLTFSTLTVSNMSPEDSSIYLCSVELDRTAFFGQGTRLTVV.

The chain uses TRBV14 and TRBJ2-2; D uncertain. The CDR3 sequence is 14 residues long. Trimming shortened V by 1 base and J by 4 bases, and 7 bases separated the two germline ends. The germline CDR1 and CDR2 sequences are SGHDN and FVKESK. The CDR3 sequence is CASSQVGGTGELFF. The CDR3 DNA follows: TGTGCCAGCAGCCAAGTAGGCGGCACCGGGGAGCTGTTTTTT. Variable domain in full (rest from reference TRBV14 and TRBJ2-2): EAGVTQFPSHSVIEKGQTVTLRCDPISGHDNLYWYRRVMGKEIKFLLHFVKESKQDESGMPNNRFLAERTGGTYSTLKVQPAELEDSGVYFCASSQVGGTGELFFGEGSRLTVL.

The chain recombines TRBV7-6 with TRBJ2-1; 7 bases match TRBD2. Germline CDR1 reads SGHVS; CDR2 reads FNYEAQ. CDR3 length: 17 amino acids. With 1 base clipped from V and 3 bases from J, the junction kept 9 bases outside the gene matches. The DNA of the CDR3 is TGTGCCAGCAGCTTAGGGCCGAGGAGCGGGGTCTACAATGAGCAGTTCTTC. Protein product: CASSLGPRSGVYNEQFF.

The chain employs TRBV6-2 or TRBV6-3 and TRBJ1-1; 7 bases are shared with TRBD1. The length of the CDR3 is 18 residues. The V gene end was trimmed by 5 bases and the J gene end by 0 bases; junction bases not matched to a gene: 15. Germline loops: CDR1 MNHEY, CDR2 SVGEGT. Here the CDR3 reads CASSQTGLGVPLNTEAFF. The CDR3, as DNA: TGTGCCAGCAGTCAGACAGGGCTTGGAGTACCCTTGAACACTGAAGCTTTCTTT.

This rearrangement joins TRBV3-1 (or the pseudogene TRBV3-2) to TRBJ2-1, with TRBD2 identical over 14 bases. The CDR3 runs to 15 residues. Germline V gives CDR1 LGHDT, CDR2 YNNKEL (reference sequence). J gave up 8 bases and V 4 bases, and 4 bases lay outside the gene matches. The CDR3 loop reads CASSLGLAGGDEQFF. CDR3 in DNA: TGTGCCAGCAGCCTAGGACTAGCGGGAGGCGATGAGCAGTTCTTC.

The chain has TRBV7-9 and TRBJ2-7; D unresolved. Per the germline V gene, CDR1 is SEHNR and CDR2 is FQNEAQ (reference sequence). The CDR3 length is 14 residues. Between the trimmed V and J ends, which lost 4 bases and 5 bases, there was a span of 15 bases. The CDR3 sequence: CASSSVLDINEQYF. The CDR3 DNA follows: TGTGCCAGCAGCTCAGTGTTGGATATAAACGAGCAGTACTTC.

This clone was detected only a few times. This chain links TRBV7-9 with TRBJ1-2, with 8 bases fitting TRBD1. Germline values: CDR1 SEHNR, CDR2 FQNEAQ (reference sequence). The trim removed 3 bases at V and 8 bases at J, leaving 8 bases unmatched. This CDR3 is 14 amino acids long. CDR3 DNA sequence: TGTGCCAGCAGCTTGGGGACAGGATTTATGGGCTACACCTTC. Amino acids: CASSLGTGFMGYTF.

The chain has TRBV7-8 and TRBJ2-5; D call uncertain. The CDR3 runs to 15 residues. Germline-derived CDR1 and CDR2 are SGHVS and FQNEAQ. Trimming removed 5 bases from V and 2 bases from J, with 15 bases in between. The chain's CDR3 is CASSPLRTEQETQYF. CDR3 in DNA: TGTGCCAGCAGCCCGCTCCGTACCGAACAAGAGACCCAGTACTTC.

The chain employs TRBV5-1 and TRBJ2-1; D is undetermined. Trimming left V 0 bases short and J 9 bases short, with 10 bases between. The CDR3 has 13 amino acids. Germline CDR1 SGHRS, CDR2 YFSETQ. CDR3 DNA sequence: TGCGCCAGCAGCTTGGCTGGGCGCAGTGAGCAGTTCTTC. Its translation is CASSLAGRSEQFF.

The CDR3 coding sequence is TGTGCCAGCAGTCTACACCTGAAGGATTCACCCCTCCACTTT. Translation gives CASSLHLKDSPLHF. The gene calls are TRBV28 and TRBJ1-6; D ambiguous. This CDR3 comprises 14 residues. V was cut by 5 bases and J by 8 bases, with 13 bases left in between. Germline CDR1 MDHEN, CDR2 SYDVKM.

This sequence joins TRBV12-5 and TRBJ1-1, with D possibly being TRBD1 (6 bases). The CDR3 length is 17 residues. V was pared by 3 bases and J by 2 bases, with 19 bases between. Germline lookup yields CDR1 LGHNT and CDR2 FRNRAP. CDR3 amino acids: CASGFQGSISVNTEAFF. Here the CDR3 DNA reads TGTGCTAGTGGTTTTCAGGGGAGCATTTCAGTAAACACTGAAGCTTTCTTT.

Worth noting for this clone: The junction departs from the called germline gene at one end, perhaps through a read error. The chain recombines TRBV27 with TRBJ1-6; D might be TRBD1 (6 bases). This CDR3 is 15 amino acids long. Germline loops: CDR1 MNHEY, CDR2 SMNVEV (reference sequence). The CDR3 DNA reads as TGTGCCTGCAGCCCCCCACGGACAGTAATTTCACCCCTCCACTTT. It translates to CACSPPRTVISPLHF.

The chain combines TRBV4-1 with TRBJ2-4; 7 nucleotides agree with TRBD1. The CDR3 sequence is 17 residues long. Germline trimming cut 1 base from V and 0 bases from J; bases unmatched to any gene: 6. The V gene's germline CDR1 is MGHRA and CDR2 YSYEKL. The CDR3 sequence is CASSQGGGGLAKNIQYF. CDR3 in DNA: TGCGCCAGCAGCCAAGGAGGGGGCGGTCTAGCCAAAAACATTCAGTACTTC.

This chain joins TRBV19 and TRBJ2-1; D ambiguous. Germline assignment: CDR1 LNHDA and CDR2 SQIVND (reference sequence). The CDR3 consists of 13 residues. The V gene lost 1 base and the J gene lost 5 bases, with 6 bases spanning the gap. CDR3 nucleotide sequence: TGTGCCAGTAGTATAGGAAGTCACAATGAGCAGTTCTTC. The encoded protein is CASSIGSHNEQFF.

For the CDR3, the DNA is TGTGCCAGCAGGGCCTATGAGGGGGCTTTCTTT. As protein: CASRAYEGAFF. This sequence joins TRBV6-5 and TRBJ1-1; D may be TRBD1 (5 bases). With 6 bases removed from V and 11 bases from J, the gap between germline ends came to 13 bases. There are 11 residues in the CDR3. Germline V gives CDR1 MNHEY, CDR2 SVGAGI.

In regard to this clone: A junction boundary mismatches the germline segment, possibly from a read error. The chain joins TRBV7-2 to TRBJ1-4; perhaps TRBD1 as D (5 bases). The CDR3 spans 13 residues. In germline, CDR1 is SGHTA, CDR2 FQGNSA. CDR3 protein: CASSSTALHRPEF. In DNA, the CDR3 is TGTGCCAGCAGCTCGACAGCGCTCCACCGACCGGAGTTT.

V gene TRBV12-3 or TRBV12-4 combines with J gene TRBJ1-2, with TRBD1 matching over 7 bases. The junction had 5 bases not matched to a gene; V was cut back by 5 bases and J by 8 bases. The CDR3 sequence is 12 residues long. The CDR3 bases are TGTGCCAGCAGTGGGACAGCGTTAGGCTACACCTTC. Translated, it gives CASSGTALGYTF.